This TCR beta chain is drawn from a study of cytomegalovirus exposure and HLA in healthy donors. The study, taken as a whole, reports: Among TCR beta chains, those listed as cytomegalovirus-associated numbered around 180. Under in vitro conditions, three CMV-associated chains were confirmed as specific for CMV antigens. Cytomegalovirus status was reportedly diagnosed by the classifier with high sensitivity and specificity.

Per the germline V gene, CDR1 is SGDLS and CDR2 is YYNGEE. After removal of 0 bases from V and 6 bases from J, the junction contained 4 bases not matched to a gene. The CDR3 consists of 15 residues. In its sample, this clone was seen once. Its antigen is not known. Clones were read by immunoSEQ multiplex PCR, and TCRdb kept only the in-frame ones, dropping some. The data show over 150,000 clones, with 89% seen just once and 10% held by the top ten. Donors were drawn from the 120-subject validation cohort, separate from the 666-subject first cohort. Sequences were obtained from PBMCs. The source of this sequence is a woman under 30 in good health and CMV-seropositive. The gene calls are TRBV9 and TRBJ2-2; TRBD2 aligns across 8 bases. CDR3 sequence: CASSVVGRASGELFF. For the CDR3, the DNA is TGTGCCAGCAGCGTAGTCGGGAGGGCCTCCGGGGAGCTGTTTTTT.